This TCR beta chain was sequenced in a study of long-term antiretroviral therapy in people with HIV. The sample holds one count of this clone. A v3.0 immunoSEQ assay was performed at survey level. Here immunoSEQ multiplex PCR was the method, and the copy in TCRdb shows in-frame clones only, minus some. The sample holds about 28,000 clones, approximately 85% seen once. The receptor was derived from a man aged 40-49 years with HIV. The sequencing here drew on unsorted PBMCs, taken 3 years after starting antiretroviral therapy.

The CDR3 DNA follows: TGTGCCAGCAGCGTAGCTGCCACAGATACGCAGTATTTT. Its translation is CASSVAATDTQYF. The chain couples TRBV9 to TRBJ2-3; unclear D gene. Germline assignment: CDR1 SGDLS and CDR2 YYNGEE. V lost 0 bases, J lost 2 bases, and 4 bases lay in between. This CDR3 region has 13 residues.